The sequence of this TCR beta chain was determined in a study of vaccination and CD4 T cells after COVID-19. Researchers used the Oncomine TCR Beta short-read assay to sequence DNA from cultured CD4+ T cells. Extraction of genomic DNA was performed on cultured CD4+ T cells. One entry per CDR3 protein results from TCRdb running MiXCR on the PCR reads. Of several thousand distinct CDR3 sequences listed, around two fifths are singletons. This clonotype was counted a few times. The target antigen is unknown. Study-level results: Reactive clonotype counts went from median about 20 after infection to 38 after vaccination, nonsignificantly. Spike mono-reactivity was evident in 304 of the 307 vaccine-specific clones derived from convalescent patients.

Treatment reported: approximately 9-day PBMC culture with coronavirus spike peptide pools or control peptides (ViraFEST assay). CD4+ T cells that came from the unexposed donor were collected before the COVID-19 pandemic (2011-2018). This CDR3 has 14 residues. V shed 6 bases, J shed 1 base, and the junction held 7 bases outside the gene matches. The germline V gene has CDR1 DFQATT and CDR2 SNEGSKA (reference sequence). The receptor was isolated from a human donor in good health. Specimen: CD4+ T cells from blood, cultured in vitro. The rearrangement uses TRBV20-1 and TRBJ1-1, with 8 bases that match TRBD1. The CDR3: CSATGGQRNTEAFF. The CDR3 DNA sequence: TGCAGTGCCACAGGGGGACAGCGGAACACTGAAGCTTTCTTT.